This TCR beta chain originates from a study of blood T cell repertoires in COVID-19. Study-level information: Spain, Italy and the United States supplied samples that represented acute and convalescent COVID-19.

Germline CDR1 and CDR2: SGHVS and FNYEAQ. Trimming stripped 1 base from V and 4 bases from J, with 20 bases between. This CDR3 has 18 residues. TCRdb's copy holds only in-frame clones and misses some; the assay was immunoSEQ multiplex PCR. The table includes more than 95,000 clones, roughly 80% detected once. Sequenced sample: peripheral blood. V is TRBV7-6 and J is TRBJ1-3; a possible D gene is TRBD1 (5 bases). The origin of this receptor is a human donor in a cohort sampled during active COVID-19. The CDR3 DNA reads TGTGCCAGCAGCTTAGTGCAGGGAGGTACGGCCGCGGGAAACACCATATATTTT. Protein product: CASSLVQGGTAAGNTIYF.